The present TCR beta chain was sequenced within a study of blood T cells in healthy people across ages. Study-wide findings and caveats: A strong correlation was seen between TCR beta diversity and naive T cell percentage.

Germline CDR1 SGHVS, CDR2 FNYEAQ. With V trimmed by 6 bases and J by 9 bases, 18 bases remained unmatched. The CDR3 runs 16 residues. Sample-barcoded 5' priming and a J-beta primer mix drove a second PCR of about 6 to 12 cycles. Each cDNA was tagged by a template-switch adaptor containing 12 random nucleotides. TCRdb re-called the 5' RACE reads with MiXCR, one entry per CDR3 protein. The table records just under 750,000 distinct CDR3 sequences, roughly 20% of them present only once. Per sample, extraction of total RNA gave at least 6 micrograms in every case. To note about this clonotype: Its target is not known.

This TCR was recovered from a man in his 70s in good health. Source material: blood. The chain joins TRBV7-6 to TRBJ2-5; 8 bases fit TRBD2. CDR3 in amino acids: CASRHAYGRDLWAQYF. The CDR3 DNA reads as TGTGCCAGCAGACACGCTTACGGGAGGGACTTATGGGCCCAGTACTTC. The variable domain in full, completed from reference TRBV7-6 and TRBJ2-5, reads GAGVSQSPRYKVTKRGQDVALRCDPISGHVSLYWYRQALGQGPEFLTYFNYEAQQDKSGLPNDRFSAERPEGSISTLTIQRTEQRDSAMYRCASRHAYGRDLWAQYFGPGTRLLVL.